This T cell receptor beta chain was recorded in a study of regulatory T cells in long-lasting Graves disease. Time point specified: newly diagnosed GD, antithyroid drugs for less than 3 months. Scientists built the TCR library using RNA that was extracted from PBMCs. Combining iRepertoire HTBI primers with Arm-PCR of CDR3 regions, the authors built TCR beta libraries. In the authors' workflow: In the combined samples, under 80 TRBV and more than twelve TRBJ segments were identified. TCRdb reanalysed the multiplex PCR reads using MiXCR and keeps one entry per CDR3 protein. TCRdb, not the authors, supplied the V and J calls. The sample carries around 360,000 distinct CDR3 sequences, 15% to 20% recorded once. With V trimmed by 4 bases and J by 7 bases, 6 bases remained unmatched. In germline, CDR1 is SGHVS, CDR2 FQNEAQ. The CDR3 totals 14 residues. These data were likewise used in another study, on T cells in Graves' hyperthyroidism and ophthalmopathy.

The chain couples TRBV7-8 to TRBJ1-5; 8 nucleotides line up with TRBD1. This sequence originates from a woman aged 18 to 35 with Graves disease. The input for sequencing was peripheral blood mononuclear cells (PBMCs), taken at new diagnosis, from a patient treated with antithyroid drugs. This chain's CDR3 is CASSSSQGAQPQHF. The DNA of the CDR3 is TGTGCCAGCAGCTCGAGCCAGGGGGCGCAGCCCCAGCATTTT.